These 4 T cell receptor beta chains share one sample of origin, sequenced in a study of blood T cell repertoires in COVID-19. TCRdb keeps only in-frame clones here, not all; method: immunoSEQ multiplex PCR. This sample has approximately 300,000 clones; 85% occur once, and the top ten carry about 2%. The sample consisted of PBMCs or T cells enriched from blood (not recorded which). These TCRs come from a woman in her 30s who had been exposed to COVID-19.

CDR3 sequence: CASSPLAGGPADTQYF. As DNA, the CDR3 is TGTGCCAGCAGCCCGCTAGCGGGAGGGCCCGCAGATACGCAGTATTTT. The rearrangement uses TRBV7-6 and TRBJ2-3, with 12 nucleotides matching TRBD2. Looked up from germline, CDR1 is SGHVS and CDR2 is FNYEAQ. After removal of 5 bases from V and 4 bases from J, the junction contained 7 bases not matched to a gene. This CDR3 region has 16 residues.

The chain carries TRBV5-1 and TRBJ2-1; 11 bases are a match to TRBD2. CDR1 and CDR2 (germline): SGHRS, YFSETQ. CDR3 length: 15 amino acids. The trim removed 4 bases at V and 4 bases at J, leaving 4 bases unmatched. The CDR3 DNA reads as TGCGCCAGCAGCCTTCTAGCGGGAGGATACAATGAGCAGTTCTTC. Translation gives CASSLLAGGYNEQFF.

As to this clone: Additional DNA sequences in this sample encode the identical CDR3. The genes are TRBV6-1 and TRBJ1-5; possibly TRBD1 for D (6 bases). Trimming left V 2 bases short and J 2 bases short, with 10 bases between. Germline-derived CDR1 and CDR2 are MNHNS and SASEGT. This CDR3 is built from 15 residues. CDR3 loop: CASSEQGLGNQPQHF. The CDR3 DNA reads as TGTGCCAGCAGTGAACAGGGGCTAGGCAATCAGCCCCAGCATTTT.

CDR3 loop: CAWSGDREPQHF. The CDR3 DNA reads as TGTGCCTGGAGTGGGGACAGGGAACCCCAGCATTTT. The rearrangement joins TRBV30 to TRBJ1-5; 9 nucleotides align to TRBD1. The germline CDR1 and CDR2 sequences are GTSNPN and SVGIG (reference sequence). This CDR3 is built from 12 residues. V trimming: 1 base; J trimming: 10 bases; junction bases outside the gene matches: 2. Using reference TRBV30 and TRBJ1-5 for the parts outside the CDR3, the full variable domain is SQTIHQWPATLVQPVGSPLSLECTVEGTSNPNLYWYRQAAGRGLQLLFYSVGIGQISSEVPQNLSASRPQDRQFILSSKKLLLSDSGFYLCAWSGDREPQHFGDGTRLSIL.